The 22 T cell receptor beta chains listed next were all sequenced from one sample in a study of shared clonotypes between healthy human individuals. Sequencing was performed with immunoSEQ multiplex PCR; in TCRdb, only in-frame clones are kept and a portion is missing. The sample has about 610,000 clones; approximately 97% are singletons. Source material: naive CD4+ T cells sorted from blood. Sample subset: CD45RA+ positively selected. These TCRs come from a woman aged 25 to 39 in good health.

The V gene is TRBV11-1, the J gene TRBJ1-1; D is possibly TRBD1 (5 bases). This CDR3 has 14 amino acids. Deletions cut 4 bases from V and 4 bases from J, with 13 bases between. From germline, CDR1 is SGHAT and CDR2 FQDESV (reference sequence). CDR3 nucleotide sequence: TGTGCCAGCAGCTCAAGAGTCGGGGGCACTGAAGCTTTCTTT. As protein: CASSSRVGGTEAFF.

This chain uses TRBV7-2 with TRBJ2-5; D is unclear. V was cut by 3 bases and J by 5 bases, with 10 bases left in between. The CDR3 consists of 13 residues. Germline V gives CDR1 SGHTA, CDR2 FQGNSA. CDR3 sequence reads: CASSFNRMETQYF. CDR3 DNA sequence: TGTGCCAGCAGCTTCAATAGAATGGAGACCCAGTACTTC.

This chain links TRBV5-4 with TRBJ2-7, with TRBD2 matching over 8 bases. The CDR3 is 17 residues long. V lost 0 bases to trimming and J lost 5 bases; unmatched junction nucleotides: 13. CDR1 is SGHNT, CDR2 YYREEE, per germline (reference sequence). The CDR3 nucleotides are TGTGCCAGCAGCTTGGGGGGGGCGGGAGGCCCTGTTCACGAGCAGTACTTC. Translation gives CASSLGGAGGPVHEQYF.

The V gene is TRBV15, the J gene TRBJ2-2; 9 bases are shared with TRBD2. With V trimmed by 2 bases and J by 3 bases, 7 bases remained unmatched. CDR3 length: 17 amino acids. Germline V gives CDR1 LNHNV, CDR2 YYDKDF (reference sequence). Here the CDR3 DNA reads TGTGCCACCAGCAGATGGGGGGTAGCGGGAGACACCGGGGAGCTGTTTTTT. As protein: CATSRWGVAGDTGELFF. Filled out from reference TRBV15 and TRBJ2-2, the complete variable domain reads DAMVIQNPRYQVTQFGKPVTLSCSQTLNHNVMYWYQQKSSQAPKLLFHYYDKDFNNEADTPDNFQSRRPNTSFCFLDIRSPGLGDTAMYLCATSRWGVAGDTGELFFGEGSRLTVL.

This clone has just a few counts. The genes are TRBV7-8 and TRBJ2-2; D possibly corresponds to TRBD1 (6 bases). V lost 4 bases and J lost 1, with 10 bases in between. The CDR3 has 15 residues. Germline values: CDR1 SGHVS, CDR2 FQNEAQ. The CDR3, as DNA: TGTGCCAGCAGCTACGGGACATTGAACACCGGGGAGCTGTTTTTT. It specifies CASSYGTLNTGELFF.

The chain employs TRBV6-6 and TRBJ1-1; weak D call: TRBD1 (5 bases). The V end was cut by 6 bases, the J end by 1 base, with 12 bases between. Germline V CDR1 and CDR2: MNHNY, SVGAGI (reference sequence). There are 14 residues in the CDR3. The CDR3 loop reads CASRAPGPNTEAFF. Written as DNA, the CDR3 is TGTGCCAGCAGGGCGCCGGGACCGAACACTGAAGCTTTCTTT.

The chain carries TRBV28 and TRBJ1-2, with D unclear. Trimming pared 2 bases from V and 4 bases from J, leaving 8 bases between. The germline gives CDR1 MDHEN, CDR2 SYDVKM. The CDR3 covers 13 residues. This CDR3 is CASSLDQIYGYTF. DNA for the CDR3: TGTGCCAGCAGTTTAGATCAGATCTATGGCTACACCTTC.

The chain combines TRBV15 with TRBJ2-3; D is tentatively TRBD1 or TRBD2 (5 bases each). V dropped 0 bases and J dropped 5 bases, with 18 bases sitting between them. CDR1 LNHNV and CDR2 YYDKDF come from the germline V gene (reference sequence). CDR3 length equals 17 residues. CDR3 sequence (DNA): TGTGCCACCAGCAGAGATGGGGGTTACAGGCCGAGAGATACGCAGTATTTT. Protein product: CATSRDGGYRPRDTQYF.

This chain connects TRBV29-1 to TRBJ2-1; D is perhaps TRBD1 (5 bases). Germline V gene lookup returns CDR1 SQVTM and CDR2 ANQGSEA. Trimming removed 8 bases from V and 4 bases from J, with 24 bases in between. There are 16 residues in the CDR3. The CDR3, as DNA: TGCAGCTCAAACATAGGGGTCGGGTCCTATTACAATGAGCAGTTCTTC. Translated, it gives CSSNIGVGSYYNEQFF.

The V call is TRBV28, the J call TRBJ2-7; D may correspond to TRBD1 or TRBD2 (5 bases each). Germline-derived CDR1 and CDR2 are MDHEN and SYDVKM. The CDR3 is 16 residues long. Trimming cost V 5 bases and J 6 bases, with 23 bases left between them. The CDR3 coding sequence is TGTGCCAGCAGTCCCTCTTTTTCGGGACCCAGAAGCGAGCAGTACTTC. It yields the protein CASSPSFSGPRSEQYF.

The rearrangement uses TRBV7-9 and TRBJ1-2, with D perhaps TRBD1 (6 bases). V was clipped by 2 bases and J by 4 bases, with 20 bases between them. The CDR3 sequence is 17 residues long. Germline lookup yields CDR1 SEHNR and CDR2 FQNEAQ (reference sequence). The CDR3 DNA sequence: TGTGCCAGCAGCTTAAGGACAGATCGGGTCCGTGGCTATGGCTACACCTTC. Its protein is CASSLRTDRVRGYGYTF.

The chain has TRBV11-3 and TRBJ2-1, with D possibly being TRBD2 (6 bases). Germline CDR1 and CDR2: SGHNT and YENEEA. Trimming took off 4 bases at V and 4 bases at J, with 11 bases between the two ends. This CDR3 region has 14 residues. In DNA, the CDR3 is TGTGCCAGCAGCTCGACTGGGGGGTACAATGAGCAGTTCTTC. This sequence encodes CASSSTGGYNEQFF.

The chain employs TRBV4-1 and TRBJ2-6, with a tentative D call TRBD2 (6 bases). This CDR3 region has 18 residues. Germline V lookup: CDR1 MGHRA, CDR2 YSYEKL. The germline V and J ends were trimmed by 2 bases and 1 base, with 15 bases remaining between them. CDR3 bases: TGCGCCAGCAGCCAACTAGCGATCTCCCGTTCTGGGGCCAACGTCCTGACTTTC. This encodes CASSQLAISRSGANVLTF.

Written as DNA, the CDR3 is TGTGCCAGCAGAGGTGTTGGAAACACCATATATTTT. Translating it yields CASRGVGNTIYF. The chain combines TRBV9 with TRBJ1-3; D remains ambiguous. Germline V lookup: CDR1 SGDLS, CDR2 YYNGEE. This CDR3 has 12 amino acids. The V end was cut by 5 bases, the J end by 3 bases, with 6 bases between.

The genes are TRBV4-2 and TRBJ2-1; 10 bases are shared with TRBD2. This CDR3 is 16 amino acids long. Germline trimming cut 0 bases from V and 4 bases from J; bases unmatched to any gene: 3. Germline CDR1 LGHNA, CDR2 YNFKEQ. The CDR3 bases are TGTGCCAGCAGCCAAGAGAAGCGGGAGGGATACAATGAGCAGTTCTTC. It yields the protein CASSQEKREGYNEQFF.

The genes are TRBV30 and TRBJ2-1; TRBD1 aligns across 7 bases. The CDR3 spans 13 residues. CDR1 is GTSNPN, CDR2 SVGIG, per germline (reference sequence). V shed 7 bases and J 12 bases; nucleotides not matched to a gene: 15. The CDR3 region is CAFSGQTLKGQFF. The CDR3 DNA reads TGTGCCTTCTCGGGACAGACTTTAAAAGGGCAGTTCTTC.

The rearrangement links TRBV28 to TRBJ2-7; D gene uncertain. V was trimmed by 5 bases and J by 3 bases, leaving 14 bases between them. The CDR3 sequence is 14 residues long. Germline-derived CDR1 and CDR2 are MDHEN and SYDVKM. The CDR3 here is CASSLSGRYYEQYF. CDR3 DNA sequence: TGTGCCAGCAGTCTCTCGGGCCGATACTACGAGCAGTACTTC. The full variable domain, completed using reference TRBV28 and TRBJ2-7, is DVKVTQSSRYLVKRTGEKVFLECVQDMDHENMFWYRQDPGLGLRLIYFSYDVKMKEKGDIPEGYSVSREKKERFSLILESASTNQTSMYLCASSLSGRYYEQYFGPGTRLTVT.

The chain combines TRBV2 with TRBJ2-7; perhaps TRBD1 as D (5 bases). CDR1 SNHLY and CDR2 FYNNEI come from the germline V gene. This CDR3 spans 13 amino acids. With 0 bases removed from V and 9 bases from J, the gap between germline ends came to 12 bases. CDR3 protein: CASSEASRVVQYF. The CDR3 bases are TGTGCCAGCAGTGAAGCAAGCAGGGTGGTGCAGTACTTC.

The CDR3 DNA sequence: TGTGCCAGCAGCTTTGCGGGAAATAGCAATCAGCCCCAGCATTTT. It is translated as CASSFAGNSNQPQHF. V usage is TRBV5-6 and J usage is TRBJ1-5; no firm D call. This CDR3 is built from 15 residues. Trimming removed 2 bases at V and 0 bases at J, with 9 bases between. Germline V CDR1 and CDR2: SGHDT, YYEEEE.

The chain combines TRBV7-2 with TRBJ2-7, with 7 bases matching TRBD1. Germline CDR1 is SGHTA and CDR2 is FQGNSA. V lost 5 bases, J lost 3 bases, and 10 bases stayed unmatched. CDR3 length: 15 amino acids. Here the CDR3 reads CASSASLSGGYEQYF. The CDR3, as DNA: TGTGCCAGCAGCGCAAGTCTTTCAGGGGGCTACGAGCAGTACTTC. Looking up the rest from reference TRBV7-2 and TRBJ2-7 gives the full variable domain: GAGVSQSPSNKVTEKGKDVELRCDPISGHTALYWYRQSLGQGLEFLIYFQGNSAPDKSGLPSDRFSAERTGGSVSTLTIQRTQQEDSAVYLCASSASLSGGYEQYFGPGTRLTVT.

This clone came up once. The chain uses TRBV5-6 and TRBJ2-1, with D maybe TRBD2 (6 bases). Germline values: CDR1 SGHDT, CDR2 YYEEEE. The CDR3 covers 14 residues. Trimming shortened V by 4 bases and J by 9 bases, and 17 bases separated the two germline ends. The CDR3 DNA sequence: TGTGCCAGCAGCCCGTCCCCGGGGGAGTTTGAGCAGTTCTTC. This translates into CASSPSPGEFEQFF.

This clone is a singleton in its sample. V gene TRBV25-1 combines with J gene TRBJ2-1, with D perhaps matching TRBD2 (7 bases). Germline loops: CDR1 MGHDK, CDR2 SYGVNS. With 4 bases removed from V and 10 bases from J, the gap between germline ends came to 20 bases. The CDR3 consists of 15 residues. Here the CDR3 reads CASSAPGGRSREQFF. The CDR3 coding sequence is TGTGCCAGCAGTGCCCCGGGGGGCAGAAGTAGGGAGCAGTTCTTC.